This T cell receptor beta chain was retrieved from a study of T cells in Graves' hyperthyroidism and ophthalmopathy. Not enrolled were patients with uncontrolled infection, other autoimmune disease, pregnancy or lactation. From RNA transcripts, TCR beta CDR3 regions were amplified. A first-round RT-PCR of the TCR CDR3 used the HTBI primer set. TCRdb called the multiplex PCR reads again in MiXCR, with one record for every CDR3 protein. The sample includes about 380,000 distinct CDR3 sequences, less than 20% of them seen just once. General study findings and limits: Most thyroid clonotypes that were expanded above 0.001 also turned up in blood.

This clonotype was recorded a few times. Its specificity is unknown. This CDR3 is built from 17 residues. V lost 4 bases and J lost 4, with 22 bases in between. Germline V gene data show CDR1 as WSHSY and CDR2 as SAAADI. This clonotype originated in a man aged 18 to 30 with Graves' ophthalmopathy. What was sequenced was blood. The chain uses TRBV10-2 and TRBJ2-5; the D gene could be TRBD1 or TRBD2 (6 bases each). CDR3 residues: CASSGHPPGAQGETQYF. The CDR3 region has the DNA TGCGCCAGCAGTGGCCACCCCCCGGGGGCGCAGGGAGAGACCCAGTACTTC.